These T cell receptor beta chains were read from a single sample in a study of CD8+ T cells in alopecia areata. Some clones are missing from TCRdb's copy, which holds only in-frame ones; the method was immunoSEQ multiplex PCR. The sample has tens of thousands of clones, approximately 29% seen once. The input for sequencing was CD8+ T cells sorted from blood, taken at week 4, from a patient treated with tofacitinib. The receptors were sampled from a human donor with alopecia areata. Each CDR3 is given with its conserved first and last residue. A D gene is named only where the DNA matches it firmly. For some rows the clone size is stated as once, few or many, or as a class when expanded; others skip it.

CAWRESGAYEQYF	TGTGCCTGGAGGGAGTCGGGAGCCTACGAGCAGTACTTC	TRBV30	NA	NA	TRBJ2-7
CASSSLRTTSGRKDEQFF	TGTGCCAGCAGCTCACTGAGGACCACTAGCGGGAGAAAAGATGAGCAGTTCTTC	TRBV7-9	TRBD2	NA	TRBJ2-1
CASSEPSGEAFF	TGTGCCAGCAGTGAACCCAGCGGGGAAGCTTTCTTT	TRBV25-1	NA	NA	TRBJ1-1
CSVDAAGSYEQYF	TGCAGCGTTGATGCCGCAGGGTCCTACGAGCAGTACTTC	TRBV29-1	NA	NA	TRBJ2-7
CSVVVGGGYTF	TGCAGCGTTGTTGTCGGGGGTGGCTACACCTTC	TRBV29-1	NA	few	TRBJ1-2
CASKQGSGELFF	TGTGCCAGCAAGCAGGGATCCGGGGAGCTGTTTTTT	TRBV11-2	NA	many	TRBJ2-2
CASKYREEREQFF	TGCGCCAGCAAATATCGGGAGGAGCGGGAGCAGTTCTTC	TRBV10-2	TRBD2	many	TRBJ2-1
CASWDGADRGNQPQHF	TGTGCCAGCTGGGATGGAGCAGACAGGGGGAACCAGCCCCAGCATTTT	TRBV2	TRBD1	few	TRBJ1-5
CASSWTSGTYEQYF	TGTGCCAGCAGCTGGACTAGCGGGACCTACGAGCAGTACTTC	TRBV5-6	TRBD2	few	TRBJ2-7
CASSETPPGNTEAFF	TGTGCCAGCAGTGAAACTCCCCCAGGGAACACTGAAGCTTTCTTT	TRBV6-1	NA	once	TRBJ1-1
CASSQGQGNEQYF	TGTGCCAGCAGCCAGGGACAGGGCAACGAGCAGTACTTC	TRBV14	TRBD1	NA	TRBJ2-7
CASSYAAQETQYF	TGTGCCAGCAGTTACGCAGCGCAAGAGACCCAGTACTTC	TRBV6-5	NA	NA	TRBJ2-5
CASSLGGDTQYF	TGTGCCAGCAGTTTAGGGGGAGATACGCAGTATTTT	TRBV27	NA	NA	TRBJ2-3
CASSEFPDRGSNQPQHF	TGTGCCAGCAGTGAATTCCCCGACAGGGGCAGCAATCAGCCCCAGCATTTT	TRBV2	TRBD1	NA	TRBJ1-5
CSVAGLGDVYNEQFF	TGCAGCGTGGCCGGACTAGGGGATGTCTACAATGAGCAGTTCTTC	TRBV29-1	TRBD2	many	TRBJ2-1
CASLGETQYF	TGTGCCAGCCTTGGAGAGACCCAGTACTTC	TRBV7-2	NA	NA	TRBJ2-5
CASSVEAGASTDTQYF	TGTGCCAGCAGCGTAGAGGCCGGAGCGAGCACAGATACGCAGTATTTT	TRBV9	NA	NA	TRBJ2-3
CASSSSGSYNEQFF	TGTGCCAGCAGTTCCAGCGGGTCCTACAATGAGCAGTTCTTC	TRBV6-4	NA	NA	TRBJ2-1
CASSSVKKTLEQYF	TGTGCCAGCAGTTCCGTAAAAAAGACCCTTGAGCAGTACTTC	TRBV6-5	NA	many	TRBJ2-7
CASSLTPGMTDTQYF	TGCGCCAGCAGCTTGACCCCAGGGATGACAGATACGCAGTATTTT	TRBV5-1	NA	NA	TRBJ2-3
CSVEEAMSTDTQYF	TGCAGCGTTGAAGAGGCGATGAGCACAGATACGCAGTATTTT	TRBV29-1	NA	NA	TRBJ2-3
CASSYLKGEKLFF	TGTGCCAGCAGTTACCTGAAGGGCGAAAAACTGTTTTTT	TRBV11-2	NA	few	TRBJ1-4
CASSLVTGGRNEQFF	TGTGCCAGCAGTTTGGTGACAGGGGGGCGGAATGAGCAGTTCTTC	TRBV27	TRBD1	NA	TRBJ2-1
CAISEAGLAGGNEQFF	TGTGCCATCAGTGAGGCAGGACTAGCGGGAGGGAATGAGCAGTTCTTC	TRBV10-3	TRBD2	many	TRBJ2-1
CASISYMETQYF	TGTGCCAGCATCTCATACATGGAGACCCAGTACTTC	TRBV7-8	NA	NA	TRBJ2-5
CSVQQGWAGELFF	TGCAGCGTTCAACAGGGGTGGGCCGGGGAGCTGTTTTTT	TRBV29-1	TRBD1	few	TRBJ2-2
CSVEGTTGTYNEQFF	TGCAGCGTTGAAGGGACCACAGGGACCTACAATGAGCAGTTCTTC	TRBV29-1	NA	NA	TRBJ2-1
CAWSEGVLGYGYTF	TGTGCCTGGAGTGAGGGCGTACTGGGCTATGGCTACACCTTC	TRBV30	NA	NA	TRBJ1-2
CSVNPGTAQETQYF	TGCAGCGTCAACCCCGGGACAGCCCAAGAGACCCAGTACTTC	TRBV29-1	TRBD1	NA	TRBJ2-5
CATSYRQGQQPQHF	TGTGCCACCAGCTATAGACAGGGACAACAGCCCCAGCATTTT	TRBV15	TRBD1	few	TRBJ1-5
CASSGEYGYTF	TGTGCCAGCAGTGGAGAGTATGGCTACACCTTC	TRBV25-1	NA	few	TRBJ1-2
CASSLRDGGEAFF	TGTGCCAGCAGTCTCCGGGACGGAGGTGAAGCTTTCTTT	TRBV7-2	NA	NA	TRBJ1-1
CASSPVRGSNQPQHF	TGCGCCAGCAGCCCTGTGCGGGGGAGCAATCAGCCCCAGCATTTT	TRBV4-1	NA	few	TRBJ1-5
CASSLYPGTTYNEQFF	TGTGCCAGCAGCTTATATCCCGGGACCACCTACAATGAGCAGTTCTTC	TRBV11-2	NA	many	TRBJ2-1
CASSERVGELFF	TGTGCCAGCAGTGAAAGGGTCGGGGAGCTGTTTTTT	TRBV25-1	NA	few	TRBJ2-2
CSVGPGGENTIYF	TGCAGCGTTGGACCCGGAGGAGAAAACACCATATATTTT	TRBV29-1	NA	few	TRBJ1-3
CASSLNRAEGTLREQYF	TGTGCCAGCAGTTTGAACAGGGCTGAGGGGACGCTCCGCGAGCAGTACTTC	TRBV27	NA	NA	TRBJ2-7
CAIGMGGSAGKNTEAFF	TGTGCCATTGGGATGGGGGGGAGTGCTGGGAAGAACACTGAAGCTTTCTTT	TRBV10-3	NA	once	TRBJ1-1